The 2 T cell receptor beta chains given below trace back to one sample, sequenced in a study of shared clonotypes between healthy human individuals. The data were produced by immunoSEQ multiplex PCR, yet TCRdb's version contains in-frame clones alone and is incomplete. Counted here are some 2,000,000 clones, 90% to 97% occurring once; the ten biggest clones make up roughly 0.13%. Material for sequencing was naive CD4+ T cells sorted from blood. The subset denotes: CD45RA+ positively selected. The source is a man aged 18 to 30 in good health.

V is TRBV6-5 and J is TRBJ2-3, with TRBD1 as a possible D gene (6 bases). The CDR3 has 14 amino acids. Trimming pared 2 bases from V and 7 bases from J, leaving 13 bases between. CDR1 is MNHEY, CDR2 SVGAGI, per germline. The CDR3 loop reads CASSYGGGSYTQYF. CDR3 nucleotides: TGTGCCAGCAGTTACGGGGGCGGTTCGTATACGCAGTATTTT.

A note on this clone: The same CDR3 arises from other DNA sequences in this sample as well. The V call is TRBV7-2, the J call TRBJ1-4, with a weak D call TRBD1 (5 bases). The CDR3 totals 13 residues. The V end was cut by 1 base, the J end by 8 bases, with 8 bases between. Germline loops: CDR1 SGHTA, CDR2 FQGNSA. CDR3 sequence (DNA): TGTGCCAGCAGCTTAGAAAGGGACGAAAAACTGTTTTTT. It codes for CASSLERDEKLFF. The full variable domain, rest sourced from reference TRBV7-2 and TRBJ1-4, is GAGVSQSPSNKVTEKGKDVELRCDPISGHTALYWYRQSLGQGLEFLIYFQGNSAPDKSGLPSDRFSAERTGGSVSTLTIQRTQQEDSAVYLCASSLERDEKLFFGSGTQLSVL.